The 29 T cell receptor beta chains presented below share a single source sample, sequenced in a study of T cells in Graves' hyperthyroidism and ophthalmopathy. Amplified TCR beta CDR3 regions derived from RNA transcripts. HTBI primers were employed in a first-round RT-PCR of the TCR CDR3. TCRdb passed the multiplex PCR reads through MiXCR, listing each CDR3 protein once. The sample lists over 350,000 distinct CDR3 sequences, 14% to 15% occurring once. The specimen was blood. These receptors all stem from a man aged 18 to 29 with Graves' ophthalmopathy.

This clonotype showed up many times. The V call is TRBV7-9, the J call TRBJ2-7; TRBD1 matches 9 bases. V gave up 5 bases and J gave up 9 bases; unmatched junction bases: 17. Germline V CDR1 and CDR2: SEHNR, FQNEAQ (reference sequence). This CDR3 has 16 residues. The CDR3 is CASSRRGTGSASGQYF. DNA of the CDR3: TGTGCCAGCAGCCGAAGAGGGACAGGGAGTGCTTCTGGGCAGTACTTC.

The gene calls are TRBV19 and TRBJ1-2; TRBD1 aligns across 7 bases. The V and J ends lost 4 bases and 4 bases, in that order; junction bases with no gene match: 15. CDR1 is LNHDA and CDR2 is SQIVND in the germline V gene (reference sequence). This CDR3 has 17 amino acids. In nucleotides, the CDR3 is TGTGCCAGTAGTAGCCTCACACGACAGGGAGTGGGCTATGGCTACACCTTC. Translated, it gives CASSSLTRQGVGYGYTF.

This clonotype has ten or more counts. The V gene is TRBV6-1, the J gene TRBJ2-2; D unclear. The CDR3 totals 17 residues. Germline CDR1 reads MNHNS; CDR2 reads SASEGT. Trimming removed 1 base from V and 0 bases from J, with 12 bases in between. Here the CDR3 DNA reads TGTGCCAGCAGTGAAGGGGTATACGTAACGAACACCGGGGAGCTGTTTTTT. It translates to CASSEGVYVTNTGELFF.

This clonotype was detected ten times or more. The DNA for the CDR3 is TGCGCCAGCAGCGCAGGCGGGAGGAACACAGATACGCAGTATTTT. It specifies CASSAGGRNTDTQYF. The V call is TRBV5-1, the J call TRBJ2-3, with TRBD2 matching 8 bases. V was clipped by 4 bases and J by 2 bases; unmatched bases: 6. Germline CDR1 is SGHRS and CDR2 is YFSETQ. The CDR3 contains 15 residues.

The J gene is TRBJ1-4, the V gene TRBV5-1, with D uncertain. V gave up 1 base and J gave up 3 bases, with 10 bases separating them. The germline gives CDR1 SGHRS, CDR2 YFSETQ. CDR3 length: 15 residues. DNA of the CDR3: TGCGCCAGCAGCTTGTTGACTGATTCTAATGAAAAACTGTTTTTT. Amino acid sequence: CASSLLTDSNEKLFF. Filled out from reference TRBV5-1 and TRBJ1-4, the complete variable domain reads KAGVTQTPRYLIKTRGQQVTLSCSPISGHRSVSWYQQTPGQGLQFLFEYFSETQRNKGNFPGRFSGRQFSNSRSEMNVSTLELGDSALYLCASSLLTDSNEKLFFGSGTQLSVL.

Ten or more counts support this clonotype. The chain couples TRBV7-9 to TRBJ2-3; D uncertain. The V and J ends lost 3 bases and 1 base respectively, with 5 bases between them. Per the germline V gene, CDR1 is SEHNR and CDR2 is FQNEAQ (reference sequence). The CDR3 is 13 residues long. The CDR3 sequence: CASSFEGTDTQYF. The CDR3 DNA follows: TGTGCCAGCAGCTTTGAAGGCACAGATACGCAGTATTTT.

This clonotype was counted only a few times. The chain has TRBV28 and TRBJ2-2; 9 bases align to TRBD1. Trimming took 6 bases from V and 1 from J; bases not matched to a gene: 9. Germline V CDR1 and CDR2: MDHEN, SYDVKM. The CDR3 sequence is 17 residues long. CDR3 sequence reads: CASRPTGTGLNTGELFF. In DNA, the CDR3 is TGTGCCAGCAGGCCAACCGGGACAGGGCTGAACACCGGGGAGCTGTTTTTT.

The rearrangement links TRBV13 to TRBJ2-7; TRBD2 matches at 13 bases. The V and J ends lost 5 bases and 4 bases, in that order; junction bases with no gene match: 5. The length of the CDR3 is 15 residues. Germline-derived CDR1 and CDR2 are PRHDT and FYEKMQ (reference sequence). CDR3 loop: CASSRTSGSYYEQYF. CDR3 DNA sequence: TGTGCCAGCAGCAGGACTAGCGGGAGTTATTACGAGCAGTACTTC.

The V call is TRBV6-1, the J call TRBJ1-2, with D perhaps matching TRBD1 (5 bases). The ends were cut back, 2 bases at V and 4 bases at J, with 17 bases in the middle. Germline V gene sequence: CDR1 MNHNS, CDR2 SASEGT. The CDR3 consists of 16 residues. The CDR3 is CASSEWGRDYLYGYTF. CDR3 DNA sequence: TGTGCCAGCAGTGAATGGGGCAGGGACTACCTCTATGGCTACACCTTC.

This clonotype came up many times. DNA of the CDR3: TGTGCCAGCAGCTTATCGGCTTTTACCGGGGAGACCCAGTACTTC. This gives the protein CASSLSAFTGETQYF. The V call is TRBV7-9, the J call TRBJ2-5; D unresolved. Trimming took off 2 bases at V and 5 bases at J, with 15 bases between the two ends. The CDR3 contains 15 residues. CDR1 SEHNR and CDR2 FQNEAQ come from the germline V gene (reference sequence).

This clonotype has at least ten counts. V is TRBV6-2 or TRBV6-3 and J is TRBJ2-7; 7 bases are shared with TRBD1. Germline V lookup: CDR1 MNHEY, CDR2 SVGEGT. This CDR3 has 14 residues. With 6 bases clipped from V and 1 base from J, the junction kept 6 bases outside the gene matches. The DNA of the CDR3 is TGTGCCAGCAGAACCCGGGACAGATCCTACGAGCAGTACTTC. The encoded protein is CASRTRDRSYEQYF.

The sample holds many counts of this clonotype. The rearrangement joins TRBV12-3 or TRBV12-4 to TRBJ2-5; either TRBD1 or TRBD2 may fit D (7 bases each). V was pared by 1 base and J by 5 bases, with 14 bases between. The CDR3 spans 15 residues. The CDR3 protein is CASSLEGGGRETQYF. The CDR3 DNA is TGTGCCAGCAGTTTAGAGGGAGGGGGCAGGGAGACCCAGTACTTC.

This clonotype appeared a few times. A junction boundary mismatches the germline segment, possibly from a read error. V is TRBV7-7 and J is TRBJ2-3, with 12 bases identical to TRBD2. The CDR3 spans 16 residues. Germline lookup yields CDR1 SSHAT and CDR2 FNYEAQ (reference sequence). CDR3 region: CASSPTSGRLGDTQYF. In nucleotides, the CDR3 is TGTGCTAGCAGCCCGACTAGCGGGAGATTGGGAGATACGCAGTATTTT. Looking up the rest from reference TRBV7-7 and TRBJ2-3 gives the full variable domain: GAGVSQSPRYKVTKRGQDVTLRCDPISSHATLYWYQQALGQGPEFLTYFNYEAQPDKSGLPSDRFSAERPEGSISTLTIQRTEQRDSAMYRCASSPTSGRLGDTQYFGPGTRLTVL.

The gene calls are TRBV2 and TRBJ1-3; no definite D call. V was trimmed by 6 bases and J by 4 bases, leaving 13 bases between them. The germline gives CDR1 SNHLY, CDR2 FYNNEI. The CDR3 consists of 14 residues. The CDR3, as DNA: TGTGCCAGCAGCACTCTCCCCGTCGGAAACACCATATATTTT. Translated, it gives CASSTLPVGNTIYF.

This clonotype has a handful of counts. This sequence joins TRBV19 and TRBJ2-4; 8 bases line up with TRBD2. Germline lookup yields CDR1 LNHDA and CDR2 SQIVND (reference sequence). The CDR3 length is 16 residues. Losses at the gene ends were 1 base for V and 3 bases for J; bases not matched to a gene: 5. The CDR3 DNA reads TGTGCCAGTAGTATAGCGGGGGGGCCTGGCAAAAACATTCAGTACTTC. It codes for CASSIAGGPGKNIQYF.

There are many counts of this clonotype. This chain connects TRBV7-2 to TRBJ2-7; TRBD1 matches 9 bases. The CDR3 is made up of 13 amino acids. Germline V lookup: CDR1 SGHTA, CDR2 FQGNSA. V gave up 5 bases and J gave up 3 bases; unmatched junction bases: 2. The CDR3 reads CASSRDRVYEQYF. The CDR3 bases are TGTGCCAGCAGCCGGGACAGGGTCTACGAGCAGTACTTC. Variable domain in full (rest from reference TRBV7-2 and TRBJ2-7): GAGVSQSPSNKVTEKGKDVELRCDPISGHTALYWYRQSLGQGLEFLIYFQGNSAPDKSGLPSDRFSAERTGGSVSTLTIQRTQQEDSAVYLCASSRDRVYEQYFGPGTRLTVT.

Ten or more counts support this clonotype. J is TRBJ2-3 and V is TRBV2; 9 nucleotides match TRBD2. Trimming took 10 bases from V and 3 from J; bases not matched to a gene: 2. Looked up from germline, CDR1 is SNHLY and CDR2 is FYNNEI. The CDR3 totals 12 residues. The CDR3 DNA reads TGTGCCACCAGCGGGGGGACAGATACGCAGTATTTT. Its translation is CATSGGTDTQYF.

A remark on this clonotype: Just one base apart from a much larger clone, this may be a read error. The chain joins TRBV5-7 to TRBJ2-3; D gene uncertain. TRBV5-7 is recorded as an ORF, its role being uncertain. The CDR3 is 14 amino acids. V gave up 4 bases and J gave up 6 bases, with 15 bases separating them. The CDR3 here is CASSETGRWDTQYF. For the CDR3, the DNA is TGTGCCAGCAGCGAGACTGGCCGATGGGATACGCAGTATTTT.

This clonotype appeared many times. This chain connects TRBV5-1 to TRBJ1-2, with TRBD1 identical over 8 bases. Germline CDR1 is SGHRS and CDR2 is YFSETQ. The length of the CDR3 is 16 residues. J lost 4 bases, V lost 4 bases, and 12 bases had no gene match. The CDR3 is CASSPDTTGGSYGYTF. The CDR3 DNA is TGCGCCAGCAGCCCGGACACTACAGGGGGTTCCTATGGCTACACCTTC.

The chain links TRBV5-1 to TRBJ2-2; TRBD1 matches 8 bases. The trim removed 2 bases at V and 0 bases at J, leaving 6 bases unmatched. Germline V gene sequence: CDR1 SGHRS, CDR2 YFSETQ. The CDR3 runs 17 residues. The CDR3 reads CASSFQPGQANTGELFF. The CDR3 region has the DNA TGCGCCAGCAGCTTCCAGCCGGGACAGGCGAACACCGGGGAGCTGTTTTTT.

The chain recombines TRBV27 with TRBJ2-2; TRBD2 aligns across 7 bases. Germline CDR1 is MNHEY and CDR2 is SMNVEV (reference sequence). The CDR3 is made up of 19 amino acids. The junction had 14 bases not matched to a gene; V was cut back by 0 bases and J by 4 bases. As DNA, the CDR3 is TGTGCCAGCAGTTTATCGGGAGGGTGGGGGGGTCGGGTCACCGGGGAGCTGTTTTTT. Residues: CASSLSGGWGGRVTGELFF.

This clonotype was picked up many times. V gene TRBV7-9 combines with J gene TRBJ2-3; 9 bases line up with TRBD1. Germline values: CDR1 SEHNR, CDR2 FQNEAQ (reference sequence). This CDR3 has 16 amino acids. V shed 5 bases and J 2 bases; nucleotides not matched to a gene: 8. The CDR3 nucleotides are TGTGCCAGCAGCAACTCAAGGACAGGGGTCACAGATACGCAGTATTTT. Its protein product is CASSNSRTGVTDTQYF.

Note on this clonotype: The DNA is left out, because the CDR3 cannot be placed on it with certainty; the CDR3 is given as TCRdb lists it. The chain links TRBV19 to TRBJ2-3; TRBD2, the table's D call, lacks a check against the DNA. CDR1 LNHDA and CDR2 SQIVND come from the germline V gene (reference sequence). Termini included, the CDR3 measures 20 amino acids. The CDR3 sequence is CASSISALPWLAGPTDTQYF.

This clonotype was recorded at least ten times. V is TRBV3-1 and J is TRBJ2-1; the D is unclear. The CDR3 is made up of 14 amino acids. The V gene lost 3 bases and the J gene lost 10 bases, with 16 bases spanning the gap. Germline V gene sequence: CDR1 LGHDT, CDR2 YNNKEL (reference sequence). The CDR3 bases are TGTGCCAGCAGCCACTATCGGGCCAGAGACGAGCAGTTCTTC. Its protein is CASSHYRARDEQFF.

V gene TRBV7-9 combines with J gene TRBJ2-5; no clear D gene. This CDR3 has 12 amino acids. Germline assignment: CDR1 SEHNR and CDR2 FQNEAQ (reference sequence). V dropped 3 bases and J dropped 3 bases, with 5 bases sitting between them. In DNA, the CDR3 is TGTGCCAGCAGCTTTCTGGAAGAGACCCAGTACTTC. Residues: CASSFLEETQYF.

The sample holds many counts of this clonotype. The CDR3 nucleotides are TGCGCCAGCAGGTTACCGGGACAGAGCTGGAACGAGCAGTACTTC. Translation: CASRLPGQSWNEQYF. The genes are TRBV5-1 and TRBJ2-7; 7 bases match TRBD1. V dropped 5 bases and J dropped 5; count of bases not matched to a gene: 13. The CDR3 has 15 residues. Germline CDR1 and CDR2: SGHRS and YFSETQ. The full variable domain, in which reference TRBV5-1 and TRBJ2-7 provide the parts outside the CDR3, is KAGVTQTPRYLIKTRGQQVTLSCSPISGHRSVSWYQQTPGQGLQFLFEYFSETQRNKGNFPGRFSGRQFSNSRSEMNVSTLELGDSALYLCASRLPGQSWNEQYFGPGTRLTVT.

This clonotype has only a few counts. This chain connects TRBV7-9 to TRBJ1-4, with 9 positions matching TRBD1. The germline V gene encodes CDR1 SEHNR and CDR2 FQNEAQ (reference sequence). CDR3 size: 15 residues. With V trimmed by 5 bases and J by 5 bases, 6 bases remained unmatched. The CDR3 region has the DNA TGTGCCAGCAGCCCAGGGACAGGGCGAAATGAAAAACTGTTTTTT. Residues: CASSPGTGRNEKLFF.

In its sample, this clonotype was seen many times. The chain links TRBV6-1 to TRBJ1-1, with TRBD1 matching 8 bases. There are 13 residues in the CDR3. V shed 6 bases and J 6 bases; nucleotides not matched to a gene: 6. Germline-derived CDR1 and CDR2 are MNHNS and SASEGT. This CDR3 reads CASRGQGVAEAFF. The CDR3 DNA reads TGTGCCAGCAGAGGACAGGGTGTGGCTGAAGCTTTCTTT.

This clonotype came up many times. J is TRBJ2-3 and V is TRBV7-3; the D gene is possibly TRBD1 (7 bases). The CDR3 has 14 amino acids. V was trimmed by 2 bases and J by 8 bases, leaving 14 bases between them. Germline values: CDR1 SGHTA, CDR2 FQGTGA. The CDR3 nucleotides read TGTGCCAGCAGCTTACTTGGGCAGGGGGGTACGCAGTATTTT. This sequence encodes CASSLLGQGGTQYF.